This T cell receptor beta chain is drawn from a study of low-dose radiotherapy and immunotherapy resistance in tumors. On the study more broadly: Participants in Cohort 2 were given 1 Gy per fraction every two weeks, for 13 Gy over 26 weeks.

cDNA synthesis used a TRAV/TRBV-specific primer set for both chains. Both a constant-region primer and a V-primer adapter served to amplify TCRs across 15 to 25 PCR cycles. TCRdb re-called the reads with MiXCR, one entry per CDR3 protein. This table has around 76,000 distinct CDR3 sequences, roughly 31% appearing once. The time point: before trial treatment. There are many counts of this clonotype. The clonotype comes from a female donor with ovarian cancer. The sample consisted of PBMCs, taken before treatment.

In nucleotides, the CDR3 is TGCAGCCCCGGCGGGGGATCCCACAATGAGCAGTTCTTC. It translates to CSPGGGSHNEQFF. The chain uses TRBV20-1 and TRBJ2-1; 7 positions match TRBD2. The germline V gene encodes CDR1 DFQATT and CDR2 SNEGSKA (reference sequence). There are 13 residues in the CDR3.